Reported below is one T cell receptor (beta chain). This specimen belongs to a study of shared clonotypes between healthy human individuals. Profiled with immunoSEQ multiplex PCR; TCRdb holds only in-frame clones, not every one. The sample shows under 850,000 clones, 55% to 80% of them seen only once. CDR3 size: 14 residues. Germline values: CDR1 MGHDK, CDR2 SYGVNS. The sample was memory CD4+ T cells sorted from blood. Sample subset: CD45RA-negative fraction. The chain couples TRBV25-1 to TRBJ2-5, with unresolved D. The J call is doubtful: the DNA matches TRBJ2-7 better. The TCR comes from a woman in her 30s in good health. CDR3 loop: CASSESVGFYEQYF. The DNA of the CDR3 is TGTGCCAGCAGTGAATCCGTCGGATTTTACGAGCAGTACTTC.